This paragraph reports one T cell receptor beta chain. No cognate antigen has been identified for it. No much larger clone exists at a distance of one base, and base qualities are not known. The data derive from a study of T cell responses to AZD1222 COVID-19 vaccine (dated by TCRdb to the early 2020s). General notes on the study: TCR sequencing was performed for 230 to 250 trial participants, of whom around 200 were given two doses of AZD1222 and 26 were given two doses of MenACWY control vaccine. Trial participants were enrolled by age into 18-55, 56-69 and 70-plus year subgroups, with about 150, 28 and 57 TCR-sequenced participants respectively. The study at large found these results: Participants were mostly white British and included more females than males, and it was suggested by the authors that clonal diversity may have been underestimated. CD4 TCRs associated with the vaccine covered the entire spike protein, and the dominant responses were in regions 160-218 and 743-854. Epitopes outside the regions mutated in the B.1.351 and B.1.1.7 variants were reportedly recognized by nearly half of the unique spike-specific TCRs. In the small 56-69-year group, the increase in depth fell short of significance, most likely because of low power. After two AZD1222 doses, both the breadth and the depth of spike-specific TCRs were significantly higher than at day 0 and than in MenACWY recipients. Because no day 14 peak-response samples were available, repertoires were characterized only after the peak T cell response. Conclusions about previously exposed vaccinees are limited because only five or six AZD1222 recipients were SARS-CoV-2 seropositive at baseline.

The CDR3 regions of human TCRbeta chains were analyzed by immunosequencing. As for how the authors treated the data: TCRs in the repertoires were compared against a reference library of SARS-CoV-2-specific TCRs that had been generated with the MIRA antigen-specificity platform. Breadth was defined as the fraction of unique TCRs that were SARS-CoV-2-associated. Depth was defined as the fraction of total T cells that were SARS-CoV-2-associated. Each spike-specific TCR was assigned to its reactive spike region and to a CD4 or CD8 class using the MIRA data. Log10-transformed breadth and depth values were compared by one-way ANOVA with Sidak's multiple comparisons tests. Imported from immuneACCESS, the table was reduced by TCRdb to in-frame sequences with V and J called. These copies leave out some clones; in studies compared against another copy, an unresolved V gene accounts for under half, and the cause of the remainder is not known. The DNA was the basis for D and trimming; V, J and clone size are from that table. The sample table contains approximately 130,000 clones; only one count was recorded for roughly 92% of them. The ten largest clones capture 0.85% to 1.2% of the sample.

The time point label for this specimen denotes: about 28 days (+/-7) after the second vaccine dose. AZD1222 recipients whose second dose came at about 4 weeks and those whose second dose came at about 12 weeks were combined into one group, since spike-specific TCR depth and breadth did not differ between the two schedules. Vaccinee samples were obtained from the UK trials COV001 and COV002, which included a single-blind randomized controlled phase 2/3 trial of AZD1222 (ChAdOx1 nCoV-19) in healthy adults. For TCRbeta chain sequencing, PBMC samples were collected from trial participants at day 0 and at day 28 after the second dose. CDR1 SGHTA and CDR2 FQGNSA were looked up in the germline V gene. V is reduced by 8 bases and J by 4 bases, leaving a spacing of 16 bases between them. The CDR3 runs 14 amino acids, cysteine and phenylalanine included. Here the CDR3 DNA is all that survives: 42 bases in frame from base 1.

The rearrangement combines TRBV7-2 with TRBJ2-3; matching of 5 bases hints at TRBD1 as the D gene. The receptor's source is an adult who received the AZD1222 COVID-19 vaccine. Sequencing was performed on peripheral blood, taken 28 days after the second AZD1222 dose. The CDR3 in this case is CASSYGQGADTQYF. Read as DNA, the sequence is TGTGCCAGCTCCTACGGGCAGGGCGCAGATACGCAGTATTTT.